This T cell receptor beta chain comes out of a study of blood T cell repertoires in COVID-19. About the study: PBMCs, B-cell-depleted T cells, or T cells were the source of the cDNA or gDNA that made up the material.

Original processing notes: Amplifying reference gene primers gave estimates of nucleated cell counts. Method: immunoSEQ multiplex PCR; TCRdb's copy keeps in-frame clones and lacks some. V and J calls plus clone size are reproduced from that table; the DNA served to infer D and trimming. In the table there are a few hundred thousand clones, about four fifths of which are singletons. Trimming pared 11 bases from V and 0 bases from J, leaving 15 bases between. There are 14 residues in the CDR3. The germline gives CDR1 MDHEN, CDR2 SYDVKM. Assignment of participants to cohorts was predicated upon participant-reported clinical history. Recovered participants had two consecutive negative NP/OP PCR tests, healthcare professional clearance, or symptom resolution.

This clonotype was obtained from a man aged 50 or older who had recovered from COVID-19. Sequenced sample: PBMCs or T cells enriched from blood (not recorded which). The chain joins TRBV28 to TRBJ2-3, with D perhaps TRBD1 (5 bases). The CDR3: CAGRGALSTDTQYF. In nucleotides, the CDR3 is TGTGCCGGGCGTGGGGCGCTAAGCACAGATACGCAGTATTTT.